The 2 T cell receptor beta chains reported below all come from one sample, sequenced in a study of cytomegalovirus exposure and HLA in healthy donors. Some clones are missing from TCRdb's copy, which holds only in-frame ones; the method was immunoSEQ multiplex PCR. In the table there are fewer than 150,000 clones, 80% to 90% of which are singletons. The material sequenced was PBMCs. These receptors originate from a woman between 18 and 30 years old in good health and CMV-seropositive.

Here the CDR3 DNA reads TGTGCCAGCAGCTCCAATCAAAACAATGCGGGAGCTTTCTTT. Translating it yields CASSSNQNNAGAFF. The chain carries TRBV11-2 and TRBJ1-1, with D unresolved. Germline values: CDR1 SGHAT, CDR2 FQNNGV. Trimming stripped 4 bases from V and 10 bases from J, with 19 bases between. CDR3 length equals 14 residues.

The chain carries TRBV30 and TRBJ2-3; the match to TRBD2 covers 16 bases. V gave up 2 bases and J gave up 4 bases; unmatched junction bases: 6. The germline CDR1 and CDR2 sequences are GTSNPN and SVGIG (reference sequence). This CDR3 comprises 17 residues. CDR3 sequence reads: CAWSRGLAGGRADTQYF. In nucleotides, the CDR3 is TGTGCCTGGAGTCGGGGACTAGCGGGAGGGAGGGCAGATACGCAGTATTTT.